This T cell receptor (beta chain) was obtained from a study of cytomegalovirus exposure and HLA in healthy donors. The PCR used 60 Vbeta and 13 Jbeta primers. The table came from immunoSEQ multiplex PCR; TCRdb's copy has only in-frame clones and leaves some out. The sample includes approximately 100,000 clones, around nine tenths of them seen just once. Regarding the study as a whole: Researchers reportedly found TCR beta sequences accurately predicted most subjects' HLA-A and HLA-B alleles. The study assumed roughly uniform donor sequencing depth for presence/absence analyses. Using a false discovery rate of 0.05, a later analysis showed that approximately 17,000 TCR beta sequences were associated with HLA alleles.

Germline loops: CDR1 SEHNR, CDR2 FQNEAQ (reference sequence). The CDR3 is made up of 17 amino acids. V dropped 5 bases and J dropped 1 base, with 18 bases sitting between them. With respect to this clone: The antigen is not known.

This clonotype was obtained from a man younger than 45 in good health and CMV-seropositive. Sequencing was performed on PBMCs. The chain recombines TRBV7-9 with TRBJ2-1, with D perhaps matching TRBD2 (6 bases). The DNA for the CDR3 is TGTGCCAGCAGCCGCGCGGAGGGAATCGAGTCCTACAATGAGCAGTTCTTC. Protein sequence: CASSRAEGIESYNEQFF.